The subject of this entry is one TCR beta chain. This clone's antigen is unknown. No base quality information exists; no much larger clone differs at one position. From the cysteine up to the phenylalanine, the CDR3 has a length of 17 residues. Here the CDR3 DNA is all that survives: 51 bases in frame from base 1. At the junction V is shortened by 5 bases and J by 0 bases; bases outside the gene matches: 11. CDR1 is given as LNHDA and CDR2 as SQIVND, both from the germline V gene (reference sequence). The immunoSEQ Assay, a bias-controlled multiplex PCR, was used to amplify TCRbeta CDR3 regions from genomic DNA. In the source study's methods: Nucleated cell counts per sample were estimated from amplification of reference gene primers within the assay. Sequence reads were collapsed and filtered to measure the absolute abundance of every unique TCRbeta CDR3 rearrangement. For each sample, productive Simpson clonality was calculated by taking the square root of Simpson's diversity index across productive rearrangements. TCRdb retrieved this table from immuneACCESS and kept in-frame rearrangements only. Not all clones are present; in checked studies, unresolved V genes account for under half, and no reason is known for the remainder. The V and J calls and clone size are taken from that table; D and trimming were inferred from the DNA. The sample has about 260,000 clones on record, 80% to 90% of them singletons. Of the sample, roughly 10% is held by the ten largest clones.

These data belong to a study of blood T cell repertoires in COVID-19 (dated by TCRdb to 2019 to 2021). About the study as a whole: Collaborator samples came from the United States, Italy and Spain and covered acute and convalescent phases of COVID-19. The prospective study material was composed of cDNA or gDNA derived from T cells, B-cell-depleted T cells, or PBMCs. The dataset comprised deeply sampled blood TCRbeta repertoires from subjects exposed to, actively infected with, or recovered from COVID-19. A freely available public database, intended as a resource for researchers studying the immune response to SARS-CoV-2, is where the repertoires were released. The samples were drawn from the first 160 participants of the ongoing ImmuneRACE study and from under 1,500 subjects provided by 6 global collaborators. The sample metadata nearly always contained a de-identified subject ID, COVID-19 status, age in years and sex. Where available, HLA class I and class II types were taken from metadata supplied by the sample provider and were not determined by assay-based typing.

A second Seattle source provided samples from volunteer blood donors who had recovered from COVID-19. Whole blood was collected in K2EDTA tubes by collaborating institutions according to the institutions' own protocols. Collaborator samples were shipped for TCRbeta analysis as frozen whole blood, isolated PBMCs, or DNA extracted from either sample type. The paper as a whole reports these results and caveats: How much clinical and demographic metadata was included differed by source and by participant, and the metadata was provided uncurated.

The sample comprised peripheral blood. The sequence derives from a woman aged 50 to 60 who had recovered from COVID-19. Recombination connected TRBV19 to TRBJ1-2; TRBD1 agrees with 8 junctional bases. At the DNA level, the sequence is TGTGCCAGTAGTTCCCAGGACAGGGTCCAAGCTAACTATGGCTACACCTTC. The resulting protein is CASSSQDRVQANYGYTF.